One sample yielded the 11 T cell receptor beta chains listed below, sequenced in a study of cytomegalovirus exposure and HLA in healthy donors. Sequencing was performed with immunoSEQ multiplex PCR; in TCRdb, only in-frame clones are kept and a portion is missing. Of over 150,000 clones in the sample, 91% were seen once. Sequenced: PBMCs. The receptors were sampled from a woman younger than 35 in good health and CMV-seropositive.

The chain recombines TRBV7-9 with TRBJ1-1; TRBD1 aligns across 8 bases. The CDR3 loop spans 14 amino acids. Germline V gene sequence: CDR1 SEHNR, CDR2 FQNEAQ (reference sequence). V dropped 8 bases and J dropped 0; count of bases not matched to a gene: 5. The DNA for the CDR3 is TGTGCCAGCCAAAGACAGGGGATGAACACTGAAGCTTTCTTT. This codes for CASQRQGMNTEAFF.

V gene TRBV18 combines with J gene TRBJ2-1, with D possibly TRBD2 on 8 matching bases. Germline loops: CDR1 KGHSH, CDR2 LQKENI. There are 16 residues in the CDR3. V was shortened by 3 bases and J by 2 bases, with 14 bases between the two germline ends. The CDR3 reads CASSPPGGGAYNEQFF. Here the CDR3 DNA reads TGTGCCAGCTCACCCCCGGGAGGGGGCGCCTACAATGAGCAGTTCTTC. The full variable domain, rest sourced from reference TRBV18 and TRBJ2-1, is NAGVMQNPRHLVRRRGQEARLRCSPMKGHSHVYWYRQLPEEGLKFMVYLQKENIIDESGMPKERFSAEFPKEGPSILRIQQVVRGDSAAYFCASSPPGGGAYNEQFFGPGTRLTVL.

This chain links TRBV6-4 with TRBJ2-3; 14 bases agree with TRBD2. From germline, CDR1 is MRHNA and CDR2 SNTAGT. J lost 4 bases, V lost 3 bases, and 3 bases had no gene match. The CDR3 spans 16 residues. The CDR3 loop reads CASSEGTSGSADTQYF. Written as DNA, the CDR3 is TGTGCCAGCAGTGAAGGGACTAGCGGGAGCGCAGATACGCAGTATTTT.

The chain uses TRBV11-2 and TRBJ2-1, with 8 bases lining up with TRBD1. CDR3 length equals 15 residues. Losses at the gene ends were 3 bases for V and 2 bases for J; bases not matched to a gene: 3. Germline V gene data show CDR1 as SGHAT and CDR2 as FQNNGV. The CDR3, as DNA: TGTGCCAGCAGCTTGGACAGGGTGGCCTACAATGAGCAGTTCTTC. Translation: CASSLDRVAYNEQFF.

The chain uses TRBV27 and TRBJ2-7; 13 bases agree with TRBD2. Germline V gives CDR1 MNHEY, CDR2 SMNVEV (reference sequence). The CDR3 is made up of 20 amino acids. V was pared by 6 bases and J by 2 bases, with 19 bases of the junction left unmatched. CDR3 in DNA: TGTGCCAGCAGCTCTCGGGTCAGGACTAGCGGGAGAGAGAATCCCTACGAGCAGTACTTC. As protein: CASSSRVRTSGRENPYEQYF.

The CDR3 DNA follows: TGTGCCAGCGATCGCACAGACCAAGAGACCCAGTACTTC. This gives the protein CASDRTDQETQYF. The chain recombines TRBV7-2 with TRBJ2-5; D is undetermined. The V gene lost 8 bases and the J gene lost 0 bases, with 10 bases spanning the gap. The CDR3 runs 13 residues. Germline V gene data show CDR1 as SGHTA and CDR2 as FQGNSA.

V gene TRBV19 combines with J gene TRBJ2-5, with TRBD1 as a possible D gene (7 bases). CDR1 is LNHDA, CDR2 SQIVND, per germline (reference sequence). V was pared by 7 bases and J by 6 bases, with 12 bases between. CDR3 length: 12 residues. The CDR3 sequence is CASNAGGQTQYF. In DNA form, the CDR3 reads TGTGCCAGTAACGCAGGGGGGCAGACCCAGTACTTC.

Details on this clone: Other DNA sequences of this sample code for an identical CDR3. The chain couples TRBV5-6 to TRBJ2-7, with 8 positions matching TRBD2. With V trimmed by 2 bases and J by 1 base, 2 bases remained unmatched. This CDR3 region has 14 residues. Germline V lookup: CDR1 SGHDT, CDR2 YYEEEE. CDR3 nucleotides: TGTGCCAGCAGCTTCGGCGGGGGGTCCTACGAGCAGTACTTC. Amino acids: CASSFGGGSYEQYF.

This chain connects TRBV5-8 to TRBJ2-1; perhaps TRBD2 as D (5 bases). CDR1 SGHTS and CDR2 YDEGEE come from the germline V gene. The ends were cut back, 4 bases at V and 8 bases at J, with 13 bases in the middle. The CDR3 extends over 13 amino acids. The CDR3 region has the DNA TGTGCCAGCAGCCGGGCCGCGGGCTATGAGCAGTTCTTC. As protein: CASSRAAGYEQFF.

This clone is a singleton in its sample. The rearrangement joins TRBV11-3 to TRBJ2-1; 9 nucleotides align to TRBD2. In germline, CDR1 is SGHNT, CDR2 YENEEA. V trimming: 2 bases; J trimming: 6 bases; junction bases outside the gene matches: 14. This CDR3 has 18 amino acids. CDR3 amino acids: CASSLFGDSGRSSNEQFF. As DNA, the CDR3 is TGTGCCAGCAGCTTATTTGGTGATAGCGGGAGATCAAGCAATGAGCAGTTCTTC.

This chain links TRBV5-6 with TRBJ2-7; possibly TRBD1 for D (5 bases). Trimming left V 0 bases short and J 5 bases short, with 9 bases between. This CDR3 comprises 13 residues. Germline V gives CDR1 SGHDT, CDR2 YYEEEE. The CDR3 sequence is CASSLGQGHEQYF. For the CDR3, the DNA is TGTGCCAGCAGCTTGGGCCAGGGCCACGAGCAGTACTTC.